This T cell receptor (beta chain) was identified in a study of shared clonotypes between healthy human individuals. Some clones are missing from TCRdb's copy, which holds only in-frame ones; the method was immunoSEQ multiplex PCR. The table lists 190,000 or so clones, 90% to 95% of them singletons. Trimming cost V 5 bases and J 4 bases, with 6 bases left between them. Germline CDR1 is MDHEN and CDR2 is SYDVKM. The CDR3 sequence is 12 residues long. This clonotype was obtained from a woman in her twenties or thirties in good health. Sequenced sample: naive CD4+ T cells sorted from blood. Subset of the sample: CD45RA+ positively selected. The rearrangement joins TRBV28 to TRBJ1-5; no clear D. DNA of the CDR3: TGTGCCAGCAGTACGGGTAATCAGCCCCAGCATTTT. It yields the protein CASSTGNQPQHF.